Presented here are 31 T cell receptor beta chains from one specimen sequenced in a study of blood T cells in healthy people across ages (dated by TCRdb to 2015 to 2017). The library relied on 5' RACE. The run used an Illumina HiSeq 2500. A second PCR of about 6 to 11 cycles was performed with a sample-barcoded 5' primer and a J-beta primer mix. TCRdb handled the public reads itself, with Q25 trimming in fastp and clone calling in MiXCR, and kept productive beta chains. Rows are combined by CDR3 protein, so each entry shows the most common genes and DNA. Counted in this sample were 650,000 to 1,000,000 distinct CDR3 sequences; 30% to 45% of them appeared once. 10% to 15% of the sample lies in the top ten. The sequencing input was blood. Receptors originate from a man between 18 and 29 years old in good health.

This clonotype was found many times. Here the CDR3 reads CSASRSPDEKTQYF. As DNA, the CDR3 is TGCAGTGCTAGTAGGTCCCCCGACGAAAAGACCCAGTACTTC. The chain has TRBV20-1 and TRBJ2-7; no clear D. TRBJ2-5 explains the end of the DNA better; the J call may be wrong. CDR1 and CDR2 (germline): DFQATT, SNEGSKA (reference sequence). The CDR3 runs to 14 residues.

The chain links TRBV7-3 to TRBJ2-1, with D uncertain. CDR3 size: 15 residues. The V gene lost 2 bases and the J gene lost 5 bases, with 13 bases spanning the gap. Germline CDR1 SGHTA, CDR2 FQGTGA. The CDR3, as DNA: TGTGCCAGCAGCTTAGCAGCGCGGCAGCACAATGAGCAGTTCTTC. This translates into CASSLAARQHNEQFF.

The V gene is TRBV2, the J gene TRBJ2-1; 8 bases are shared with TRBD2. There are 13 residues in the CDR3. Looked up from germline, CDR1 is SNHLY and CDR2 is FYNNEI. V shed 9 bases and J 5 bases; nucleotides not matched to a gene: 6. CDR3 in DNA: TGTGCCAGGGGACTAGTGGGGCACAATGAGCAGTTCTTC. Residues: CARGLVGHNEQFF.

V and J are TRBV10-3 and TRBJ2-5; the D gene is possibly TRBD1 (5 bases). CDR1 and CDR2 (germline): ENHRY, SYGVKD. V dropped 3 bases and J dropped 2 bases, with 16 bases sitting between them. This CDR3 contains 16 residues. The DNA of the CDR3 is TGTGCCATCAGTGACCCGATAGGTCAGGGTCAAGAGACCCAGTACTTC. It translates to CAISDPIGQGQETQYF.

The chain has TRBV11-2 and TRBJ2-5; 8 nucleotides align to TRBD1. Gene TRBJ2-7 matches the end of the DNA better, so the J call may be wrong. CDR1 and CDR2 from the germline V gene are SGHAT and FQNNGV. This CDR3 has 16 amino acids. DNA of the CDR3: TGTGCCAGCAGCTTCGGACAGGGAAAGGGCACCTACGAGCAGTACTTC. Its translation: CASSFGQGKGTYEQYF.

This chain connects TRBV7-2 to TRBJ1-4; 7 bases fit TRBD1. The J segment lost 7 bases and the V segment lost 3 bases, leaving 8 bases of the junction unmatched. Germline-derived CDR1 and CDR2 are SGHTA and FQGNSA. CDR3 length equals 15 residues. This CDR3 reads CASSLQGQRGEKLFF. The CDR3 region has the DNA TGTGCCAGCAGCTTGCAGGGACAGCGGGGTGAAAAACTGTTTTTT.

The chain uses TRBV29-1 and TRBJ2-3, with 8 bases fitting TRBD2. The CDR3 runs to 17 residues. The germline gives CDR1 SQVTM, CDR2 ANQGSEA. V was clipped by 8 bases and J by 5 bases; unmatched bases: 21. For the CDR3, the DNA is TGCAGCCCGTTATCCACATTTCGGGGGGGCGGGGAAGATACGCAGTATTTT. Protein product: CSPLSTFRGGGEDTQYF.

The chain combines TRBV10-3 with TRBJ1-1, with TRBD1 identical over 9 bases. This CDR3 spans 15 amino acids. V trimming: 4 bases; J trimming: 0 bases; junction bases outside the gene matches: 3. CDR1 and CDR2 (germline): ENHRY, SYGVKD. This CDR3 is CAISATGGLNTEAFF. The CDR3 region has the DNA TGTGCCATCAGTGCGACAGGGGGTTTGAACACTGAAGCTTTCTTT.

To note about this clonotype: A much larger clone lies a single base off, so this may be a read error. V and J are TRBV24-1 and TRBJ2-7; 8 bases are a match to TRBD1. CDR3 length equals 15 residues. Trimming took 4 bases from V and 7 from J; bases not matched to a gene: 11. Looked up from germline, CDR1 is KGHDR and CDR2 is SFDVKD. CDR3 region: CATSDPGPGGNEQYF. The CDR3 DNA sequence: TGTGCCACCAGTGACCCGGGCCCAGGGGGCAATGAGCAGTACTTC.

The chain couples TRBV6-6 to TRBJ1-2, with 7 bases matching TRBD1. The germline V gene has CDR1 MNHNY and CDR2 SVGAGI (reference sequence). V lost 5 bases, J lost 8 bases, and 11 bases stayed unmatched. This CDR3 has 14 amino acids. The CDR3 DNA is TGTGCCAGCAGTGTCGACGACAGGGCGCGAGGCTACACCTTC. It specifies CASSVDDRARGYTF.

There are many counts of this clonotype. The CDR3 DNA follows: TGTGCCAGCAGCGGGCGTTATAACTATGGCTACACCTTC. The encoded protein is CASSGRYNYGYTF. This chain joins TRBV12-3 or TRBV12-4 and TRBJ1-2; D is uncertain. V was clipped by 6 bases and J by 1 base, with 9 bases between them. This CDR3 contains 13 residues.

This clonotype occurred a few times. V gene TRBV7-6 combines with J gene TRBJ2-2; TRBD2 is a possible D gene (6 bases). Trimming stripped 3 bases from V and 4 bases from J, with 15 bases between. Germline V CDR1 and CDR2: SGHVS, FNYEAQ. The CDR3 has 16 amino acids. The CDR3 DNA sequence: TGTGCCAGCAGCTTGGTGCCGGGGGACTTCACCGGGGAGCTGTTTTTT. Its protein product is CASSLVPGDFTGELFF.

The rearrangement joins TRBV20-1 to TRBJ2-4; no definite D call. The CDR3 spans 14 residues. Germline V gene sequence: CDR1 DFQATT, CDR2 SNEGSKA (reference sequence). The V end was cut by 5 bases, the J end by 1 base, with 12 bases between. The CDR3 reads CSAPASTAKNIQYF. In nucleotides, the CDR3 is TGCAGTGCTCCGGCCAGCACGGCCAAAAACATTCAGTACTTC.

This clonotype was detected ten times or more. J is TRBJ1-6 and V is TRBV7-9; D possibly corresponds to TRBD1 (6 bases). Deletions cut 7 bases from V and 13 bases from J, with 17 bases between. This CDR3 is built from 13 residues. Germline values: CDR1 SEHNR, CDR2 FQNEAQ (reference sequence). In DNA form, the CDR3 reads TGTGCCAGCACCGGGACAACCCGTTCGCCCCTCCACTTT. This encodes CASTGTTRSPLHF.

In this sample, this clonotype turned up many times. The genes are TRBV12-3 or TRBV12-4 and TRBJ2-1; D tentatively reads TRBD1 or TRBD2 (5 bases each). The CDR3 spans 15 residues. Trimming removed 6 bases at V and 0 bases at J, with 12 bases between. The CDR3 spells CASSLGRSSYNEQFF. In nucleotides, the CDR3 is TGTGCCAGCAGCTTGGGACGTTCCTCCTACAATGAGCAGTTCTTC.

CDR3 sequence reads: CSARVGQTNQPQHF. The CDR3 DNA sequence: TGCAGTGCTAGAGTGGGACAGACTAATCAGCCCCAGCATTTT. The chain is built from TRBV20-1 and TRBJ1-5; 7 bases line up with TRBD1. Trimming at V came to 1 base and at J to 4 bases, leaving 4 bases not matched to a gene. Per the germline V gene, CDR1 is DFQATT and CDR2 is SNEGSKA (reference sequence). The length of the CDR3 is 14 residues.

This clonotype occurred a few times. The V gene is TRBV3-1, the J gene TRBJ1-2; 9 bases agree with TRBD1. Germline V gene sequence: CDR1 LGHDT, CDR2 YNNKEL (reference sequence). The CDR3 runs to 19 residues. V trimming: 2 bases; J trimming: 5 bases; junction bases outside the gene matches: 18. CDR3 sequence: CASSQNLHLGQGIKYGYTF. The CDR3 DNA reads TGTGCCAGCAGCCAAAATCTTCACCTCGGACAGGGGATCAAGTATGGCTACACCTTC.

There are many counts of this clonotype. The genes are TRBV29-1 and TRBJ2-1; D possibly corresponds to TRBD1 (5 bases). Trimming pared 5 bases from V and 4 bases from J, leaving 15 bases between. Per the germline V gene, CDR1 is SQVTM and CDR2 is ANQGSEA. CDR3 length: 14 amino acids. The CDR3 DNA sequence: TGCAGCGTTAACAGGATCCCCCTTTACAATGAGCAGTTCTTC. This codes for CSVNRIPLYNEQFF.

The sample holds many counts of this clonotype. The chain combines TRBV12-3 or TRBV12-4 with TRBJ2-1, with D unclear. Trimming stripped 7 bases from V and 6 bases from J, with 13 bases between. The CDR3 contains 13 residues. Here the CDR3 reads CASTPSSGNEQFF. The CDR3 bases are TGTGCCAGCACTCCCAGCTCCGGCAATGAGCAGTTCTTC.

V and J are TRBV30 and TRBJ2-6, with D possibly TRBD1 on 6 matching bases. CDR3 length equals 16 residues. V lost 6 bases and J lost 2, with 17 bases in between. Germline CDR1 GTSNPN, CDR2 SVGIG (reference sequence). CDR3 in DNA: TGTGCCTGCCTCCTTGGTGAGGGGGCTGGGGCCAACGTCCTGACTTTC. Amino acid sequence: CACLLGEGAGANVLTF. The complete variable domain, with remaining parts taken from reference TRBV30 and TRBJ2-6, reads SQTIHQWPATLVQPVGSPLSLECTVEGTSNPNLYWYRQAAGRGLQLLFYSVGIGQISSEVPQNLSASRPQDRQFILSSKKLLLSDSGFYLCACLLGEGAGANVLTFGAGSRLTVL.

A few counts support this clonotype. The V and J genes are TRBV7-6 and TRBJ1-5, with unresolved D. Germline CDR1 SGHVS, CDR2 FNYEAQ. This CDR3 region has 15 residues. V lost 3 bases and J 0 bases, leaving 9 bases between the germline ends. CDR3 coding DNA: TGTGCCAGCAGCTTGGAGCCTCATAGCAATCAGCCCCAGCATTTT. It yields the protein CASSLEPHSNQPQHF.

This chain joins TRBV12-3 or TRBV12-4 and TRBJ1-6; 7 nucleotides align to TRBD1. The CDR3 is 15 residues long. The V and J ends lost 5 bases and 11 bases, in that order; junction bases with no gene match: 12. CDR3 sequence reads: CASSPTTGLGAPLHF. The CDR3, as DNA: TGTGCCAGCAGTCCAACGACAGGGCTAGGAGCACCCCTCCACTTT.

This clonotype was seen a handful of times. CDR3 sequence reads: CASSQEWTGIGEKLFF. CDR3 sequence (DNA): TGTGCCAGCAGCCAAGAATGGACAGGCATCGGTGAAAAACTGTTTTTT. The chain combines TRBV4-2 with TRBJ1-4, with TRBD1 identical over 7 bases. The J segment lost 7 bases and the V segment lost 0 bases, leaving 8 bases of the junction unmatched. CDR1 and CDR2 (germline): LGHNA, YNFKEQ. The CDR3 loop spans 16 amino acids.

The rearrangement uses TRBV12-3 or TRBV12-4 and TRBJ2-6; D is unclear. The CDR3 runs to 15 residues. Trimming pared 3 bases from V and 0 bases from J, leaving 6 bases between. CDR3 sequence: CASSFRHSGANVLTF. CDR3 bases: TGTGCCAGCAGTTTTCGTCACTCTGGGGCCAACGTCCTGACTTTC.

This clonotype was detected many times. The rearrangement uses TRBV12-3 or TRBV12-4 and TRBJ2-7, with D perhaps TRBD1 (6 bases). Trimming removed 0 bases at V and 3 bases at J, with 9 bases between. The length of the CDR3 is 14 residues. CDR3 in DNA: TGTGCCAGCAGTTTAGCTACCAGGGGCTACGAGCAGTACTTC. Its protein product is CASSLATRGYEQYF.

This chain uses TRBV10-3 with TRBJ2-3, with 7 bases aligning to TRBD1. J gave up 2 bases and V 10 bases, and 27 bases lay outside the gene matches. The CDR3 totals 20 residues. Germline V gene sequence: CDR1 ENHRY, CDR2 SYGVKD. This chain's CDR3 is CATMRSTGTGARLNTDTQYF. Here the CDR3 DNA reads TGTGCCACCATGAGGTCGACAGGGACCGGGGCTCGATTAAACACAGATACGCAGTATTTT.

CDR3 DNA: TGTGCCAGCAGTCCCTCCGGGACAGTCCACAATGAGCAGTTCTTC. Encoded protein: CASSPSGTVHNEQFF. The chain couples TRBV6-5 to TRBJ2-1, with TRBD1 matching over 7 bases. The V segment lost 5 bases and the J segment 5 bases; nucleotides outside the gene matches: 9. CDR3 length equals 15 residues. Looked up from germline, CDR1 is MNHEY and CDR2 is SVGAGI.

V and J are TRBV7-2 and TRBJ2-3; 8 bases match TRBD2. CDR1 is SGHTA, CDR2 FQGNSA, per germline. CDR3 length: 17 residues. With 8 bases clipped from V and 2 bases from J, the junction kept 15 bases outside the gene matches. CDR3: CASGYSGTRVFTDTQYF. CDR3 bases: TGTGCCAGCGGATACTCCGGGACTAGAGTATTCACAGATACGCAGTATTTT.

As for this clonotype: A read error is possible here, since a much larger clone lies one base away. The chain carries TRBV20-1 and TRBJ2-3; tentatively, D is TRBD1 (5 bases). Germline CDR1 reads DFQATT; CDR2 reads SNEGSKA (reference sequence). The CDR3 has 13 residues. CDR3 sequence reads: CGATRQPTDTQYF. CDR3 DNA sequence: TGCGGTGCAACCCGACAGCCCACAGATACGCAGTATTTT.

This chain connects TRBV28 to TRBJ2-7, with 7 bases lining up with TRBD1. V shed 4 bases and J 12 bases; nucleotides not matched to a gene: 18. The CDR3 spans 15 residues. Germline CDR1 reads MDHEN; CDR2 reads SYDVKM. CDR3 amino acids: CASSSSTGYVGPRYF. The CDR3 coding sequence is TGTGCCAGCAGTTCCTCGACAGGGTACGTGGGTCCTCGGTACTTC.

The CDR3 region has the DNA TGCAGTGCTACAGGACTAGCGGGGGCCAGCTCCTACAATGAGCAGTTCTTC. Translation gives CSATGLAGASSYNEQFF. This chain links TRBV20-1 with TRBJ2-1; 13 bases are shared with TRBD2. The trim removed 4 bases at V and 0 bases at J, leaving 6 bases unmatched. The germline V gene has CDR1 DFQATT and CDR2 SNEGSKA (reference sequence). The CDR3 runs 17 residues.